Following are 19 T cell receptor beta chains from one sample sequenced in a study of blood T cell repertoires in COVID-19. Libraries were prepared by immunoSEQ multiplex PCR; TCRdb keeps only in-frame clonotypes and omits some of them. This sample has roughly 140,000 clones, with roughly 79% found just once. Sequencing was done on a sample of peripheral blood. These receptors came from a man between 50 and 59 years old with active or convalescent COVID-19.

Only one count was recorded for this clone. The V call is TRBV5-6, the J call TRBJ1-6, with 9 bases fitting TRBD1. This CDR3 has 14 amino acids. The germline CDR1 and CDR2 sequences are SGHDT and YYEEEE. The ends lost 5 bases at V and 7 bases at J; junction bases unmatched: 4. CDR3 sequence: CASRPGQGNSPLHF. In DNA, the CDR3 is TGTGCCAGCAGACCGGGACAGGGCAATTCACCCCTCCACTTT. The entire variable domain, with the rest obtained from reference TRBV5-6 and TRBJ1-6, is as follows: DAGVTQSPTHLIKTRGQQVTLRCSPKSGHDTVSWYQQALGQGPQFIFQYYEEEERQRGNFPDRFSGHQFPNYSSELNVNALLLGDSALYLCASRPGQGNSPLHFGNGTRLTVT.

This chain connects TRBV5-1 to TRBJ2-2, with a possible D match to TRBD2 (6 bases). This CDR3 region has 18 residues. V gave up 4 bases and J gave up 6 bases, with 25 bases separating them. CDR1 is SGHRS, CDR2 YFSETQ, per germline. DNA for the CDR3: TGCGCCAGCAGCACCTCATATAGGGCTAGCGCTGAACCCGGGGAGCTGTTTTTT. The encoded protein is CASSTSYRASAEPGELFF.

The chain carries TRBV10-2 and TRBJ1-5, with D perhaps TRBD1 (6 bases). CDR1 is WSHSY, CDR2 SAAADI, per germline. Trimming took 1 base from V and 2 from J, leaving 12 bases between them. The CDR3 covers 16 residues. The CDR3 sequence is CASSEFSGDRNQPQHF. Written as DNA, the CDR3 is TGCGCCAGCAGTGAGTTTTCAGGGGACCGCAATCAGCCCCAGCATTTT.

Ten or more counts support this clone. The germline gene is not matched at one end of the junction; a read error may be the cause. The V and J genes are TRBV3-1 (or the pseudogene TRBV3-2) and TRBJ1-2; D not resolved. The germline gives CDR1 LGHDT, CDR2 YNNKEL (reference sequence). The CDR3 runs to 12 residues. CDR3: CASSQGESNHRF. The CDR3 DNA follows: TGTGCCAGCAGCCAAGGAGAGTCCAACCACCGCTTC.

V is TRBV12-3 or TRBV12-4 and J is TRBJ2-3; 8 positions agree with TRBD1. V shed 4 bases and J 8 bases; nucleotides not matched to a gene: 5. This CDR3 comprises 13 residues. CDR3 DNA: TGTGCCAGCAGTTCGCTGACAGGGGCTACGCAGTATTTT. This encodes CASSSLTGATQYF.

CDR3 residues: CATSDPGQGAEGRAQETQYF. In nucleotides, the CDR3 is TGTGCCACCAGTGACCCGGGACAGGGGGCGGAAGGGAGGGCACAAGAGACCCAGTACTTC. This chain links TRBV24-1 with TRBJ2-5; 12 bases are shared with TRBD1. V lost 4 bases and J lost 2; bases outside the gene matches: 16. The germline CDR1 and CDR2 sequences are KGHDR and SFDVKD. This CDR3 comprises 20 residues.

The rearrangement uses TRBV7-9 and TRBJ2-5; 12 bases align to TRBD2. The CDR3 runs 16 residues. CDR1 is SEHNR, CDR2 FQNEAQ, per germline (reference sequence). Trimming cost V 2 bases and J 1 base; bases outside gene matches: 2. CDR3: CASSLLAGGPQETQYF. The CDR3 DNA sequence: TGTGCCAGCAGCTTACTAGCGGGAGGGCCCCAAGAGACCCAGTACTTC.

The genes are TRBV5-8 and TRBJ2-3; maybe TRBD1 (5 bases). Germline loops: CDR1 SGHTS, CDR2 YDEGEE. The CDR3 runs to 14 residues. The ends were cut back, 4 bases at V and 4 bases at J, with 13 bases in the middle. CDR3 DNA: TGTGCCAGCAGCGGGGCGGTAGGGGCAGATACGCAGTATTTT. Amino acids: CASSGAVGADTQYF.

This chain uses TRBV5-1 with TRBJ2-5, with 11 positions matching TRBD2. The CDR3 covers 14 residues. After removal of 3 bases from V and 3 bases from J, the junction contained 1 base not matched to a gene. CDR1 and CDR2 from the germline V gene are SGHRS and YFSETQ. The CDR3 loop reads CASSWGLAEETQYF. CDR3 DNA sequence: TGCGCCAGCAGCTGGGGACTAGCGGAAGAGACCCAGTACTTC.

The chain links TRBV7-3 to TRBJ1-5; weak D call: TRBD1 (5 bases). The CDR3 extends over 13 amino acids. The V gene lost 5 bases and the J gene lost 4 bases, with 9 bases spanning the gap. Germline CDR1 reads SGHTA; CDR2 reads FQGTGA. CDR3 DNA sequence: TGTGCCAGCAGCCGTGACAGAAATCAGCCCCAGCATTTT. This sequence encodes CASSRDRNQPQHF.

The V call is TRBV9, the J call TRBJ2-7, with 15 bases aligning to TRBD2. Per the germline V gene, CDR1 is SGDLS and CDR2 is YYNGEE. Trimming cost V 4 bases and J 2 bases; bases outside gene matches: 4. This CDR3 has 16 amino acids. DNA for the CDR3: TGTGCCAGCAGCCAGGGACTAGCGGGAGGCACCTACGAGCAGTACTTC. Translation: CASSQGLAGGTYEQYF.

The chain has TRBV15 and TRBJ1-1; D gene uncertain. This CDR3 is built from 14 residues. Germline V gene sequence: CDR1 LNHNV, CDR2 YYDKDF (reference sequence). V shed 5 bases and J shed 2 bases, with 12 bases lying between them. This CDR3 is CATSPRRGNTEAFF. DNA for the CDR3: TGTGCCACCAGCCCCCGGCGGGGTAACACTGAAGCTTTCTTT.

This chain connects TRBV11-2 to TRBJ2-7; no firm D call. From germline, CDR1 is SGHAT and CDR2 FQNNGV. Trimming took 3 bases from V and 6 from J, leaving 9 bases between them. The CDR3 has 12 amino acids. CDR3 nucleotides: TGTGCCAGCAGCTTGGTGGAGTCCGAGCAGTACTTC. Its protein product is CASSLVESEQYF.

This rearrangement joins TRBV5-6 to TRBJ2-2; 8 bases match TRBD1. The CDR3 covers 18 residues. The J segment lost 3 bases and the V segment lost 3 bases, leaving 13 bases of the junction unmatched. Germline values: CDR1 SGHDT, CDR2 YYEEEE. CDR3 sequence (DNA): TGTGCCAGCAGCTCCTACAAGACAGGGGTGGACTACACCGGGGAGCTGTTTTTT. Protein sequence: CASSSYKTGVDYTGELFF. The full variable domain, with the rest looked up from reference TRBV5-6 and TRBJ2-2, is DAGVTQSPTHLIKTRGQQVTLRCSPKSGHDTVSWYQQALGQGPQFIFQYYEEEERQRGNFPDRFSGHQFPNYSSELNVNALLLGDSALYLCASSSYKTGVDYTGELFFGEGSRLTVL.

The chain recombines TRBV29-1 with TRBJ2-7, with 9 positions matching TRBD1. J was trimmed by 1 base and V by 6 bases; bases with no gene match: 7. Germline CDR1 is SQVTM and CDR2 is ANQGSEA. The CDR3 loop spans 14 amino acids. CDR3 sequence reads: CSVRTGGNSYEQYF. CDR3 bases: TGCAGCGTCCGCACAGGGGGCAATTCCTACGAGCAGTACTTC.

This clone came up a few times. The chain uses TRBV21-1 and TRBJ1-5; the listed D gene, TRBD1, was not tested against the DNA. TRBV21-1 is a pseudogene. This CDR3 is built from 16 residues. For the CDR3, the DNA is TGTGCCAGCAGCAAAAAGAGGGCCAGGGGGCGAGGTGCAGGCCATTTT. Translation gives CASSKKRARGRGAGHF.

V is TRBV28 and J is TRBJ1-5; D perhaps matches TRBD1 (6 bases). The CDR3 has 14 amino acids. V was cut by 8 bases and J by 3 bases, with 14 bases left in between. Germline V gene data show CDR1 as MDHEN and CDR2 as SYDVKM. CDR3 bases: TGTGCCAGCCAGAGAGGGGGAAACAATCAGCCCCAGCATTTT. Its translation: CASQRGGNNQPQHF.

The genes are TRBV7-8 and TRBJ2-3; TRBD1 might be the D (5 bases). Germline values: CDR1 SGHVS, CDR2 FQNEAQ. There are 12 residues in the CDR3. V was trimmed by 6 bases and J by 14 bases, leaving 18 bases between them. The CDR3 spells CASRPSGQGLYF. The CDR3 region has the DNA TGTGCCAGCAGGCCCAGTGGGCAGGGTCTGTATTTT. Full variable domain (outside the CDR3, taken from reference TRBV7-8 and TRBJ2-3): GAGVSQSPRYKVAKRGQDVALRCDPISGHVSLFWYQQALGQGPEFLTYFQNEAQLDKSGLPSDRFFAERPEGSVSTLKIQRTQQEDSAVYLCASRPSGQGLYFGPGTRLTVL.

CDR3 nucleotides: TGCAGTGCTAGTGCCGCCTGGGGGCCCGACGAGCAGTACTTC. Translation: CSASAAWGPDEQYF. This chain joins TRBV20-1 and TRBJ2-7; D may be TRBD1 (6 bases). The CDR3 runs to 14 residues. With 3 bases removed from V and 5 bases from J, the gap between germline ends came to 17 bases. The germline CDR1 and CDR2 sequences are DFQATT and SNEGSKA (reference sequence).